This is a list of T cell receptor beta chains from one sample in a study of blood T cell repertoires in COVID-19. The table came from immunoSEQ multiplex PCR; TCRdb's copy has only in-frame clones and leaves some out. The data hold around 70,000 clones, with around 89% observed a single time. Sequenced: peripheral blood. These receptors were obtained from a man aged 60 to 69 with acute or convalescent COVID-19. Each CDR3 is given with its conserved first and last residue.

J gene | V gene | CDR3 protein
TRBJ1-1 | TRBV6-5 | CASSMEGWNTEAFF
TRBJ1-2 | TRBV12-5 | CASGLDSTQHRNGYTF
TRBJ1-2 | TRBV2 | CASSDNGYTF
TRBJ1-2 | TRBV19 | CASSMIRGSVSGGYTF
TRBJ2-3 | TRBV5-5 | CASSSIYRRTSTDTQYF
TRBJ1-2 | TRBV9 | CASSVDEDDGNYGYTF
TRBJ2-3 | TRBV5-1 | CASSLDRGSTDTQYF
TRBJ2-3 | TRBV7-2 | CASSLLFDTFGF
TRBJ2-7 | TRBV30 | CAWSSQRGRYEQYF
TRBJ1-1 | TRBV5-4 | CASSLEQVYTEAFF
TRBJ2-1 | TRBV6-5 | CASAAGGEYNEQFF
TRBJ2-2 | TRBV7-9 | CASSLVRDSLNTGELFF
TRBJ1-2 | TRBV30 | CAWSVRQGGGYTF
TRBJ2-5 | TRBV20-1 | CSASGGETQYF
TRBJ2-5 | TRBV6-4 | CASSIAGGPRETQYF
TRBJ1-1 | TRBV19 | CASRRGLGEVEAFF